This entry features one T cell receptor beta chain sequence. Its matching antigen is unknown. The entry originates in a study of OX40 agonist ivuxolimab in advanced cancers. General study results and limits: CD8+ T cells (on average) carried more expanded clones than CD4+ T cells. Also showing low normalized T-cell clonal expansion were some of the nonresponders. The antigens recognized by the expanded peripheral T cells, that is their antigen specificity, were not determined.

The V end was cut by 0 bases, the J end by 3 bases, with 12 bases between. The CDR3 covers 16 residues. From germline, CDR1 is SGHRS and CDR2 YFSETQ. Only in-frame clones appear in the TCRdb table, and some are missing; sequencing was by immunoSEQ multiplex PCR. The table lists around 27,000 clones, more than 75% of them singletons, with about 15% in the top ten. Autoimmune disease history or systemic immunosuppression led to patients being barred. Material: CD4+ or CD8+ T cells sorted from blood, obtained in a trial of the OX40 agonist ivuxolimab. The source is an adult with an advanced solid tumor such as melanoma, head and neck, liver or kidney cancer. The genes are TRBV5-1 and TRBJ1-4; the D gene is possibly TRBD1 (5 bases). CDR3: CASSLATAGPNEKLFF. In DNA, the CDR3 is TGCGCCAGCAGCTTGGCCACGGCAGGGCCTAATGAAAAACTGTTTTTT.